One sample yielded the 13 T cell receptor beta chains listed below, sequenced in a study of T cells in Graves' hyperthyroidism and ophthalmopathy. Using RNA transcripts as the source, TCR beta CDR3 regions were amplified. Researchers ran a first-round RT-PCR on the TCR CDR3 using the HTBI primer set. A single record per CDR3 protein comes from TCRdb applying MiXCR to the multiplex PCR reads. Among some 510,000 distinct CDR3 sequences listed, about a fifth were seen once. Sequenced material: blood. Source of these receptors: a man aged 18 to 29 with Graves' hyperthyroidism.

V usage is TRBV15 and J usage is TRBJ2-5; 9 nucleotides match TRBD1. J was trimmed by 5 bases and V by 7 bases; bases with no gene match: 8. This CDR3 spans 14 amino acids. Germline-derived CDR1 and CDR2 are LNHNV and YYDKDF (reference sequence). The CDR3 nucleotides are TGTGCCACCAAACAGGGGGCGACGGTGGAGACCCAGTACTTC. As protein: CATKQGATVETQYF.

CDR3 nucleotide sequence: TGTGCCAGCAGGCTAGGACAGAAGAGCCAAGAGACCCAGTACTTC. This translates into CASRLGQKSQETQYF. The chain links TRBV12-3 or TRBV12-4 to TRBJ2-5, with a weak D call TRBD1 (6 bases). The CDR3 is 15 residues long. Trimming took off 6 bases at V and 1 base at J, with 15 bases between the two ends.

The rearrangement links TRBV10-2 to TRBJ1-1; TRBD1 is a possible D gene (6 bases). The germline CDR1 and CDR2 sequences are WSHSY and SAAADI. This CDR3 spans 14 amino acids. V lost 6 bases and J lost 6, with 17 bases in between. The DNA of the CDR3 is TGCGCCAGCAGGCTCCTCGGGCAGGGGTCTGAAGCTTTCTTT. Its protein product is CASRLLGQGSEAFF.

This clonotype has at least ten counts. The chain has TRBV6-1 and TRBJ1-3; tentatively, D is TRBD1 (5 bases). The ends were cut back, 6 bases at V and 0 bases at J, with 12 bases in the middle. The germline V gene encodes CDR1 MNHNS and CDR2 SASEGT. The CDR3 is 15 residues long. CDR3 in amino acids: CASSIGQASGNTIYF. The DNA of the CDR3 is TGTGCCAGCAGCATCGGACAAGCCTCTGGAAACACCATATATTTT.

There are many counts of this clonotype. The CDR3 sequence is CASSFTGTPEETQYF. CDR3 in DNA: TGTGCCAGCAGCTTTACGGGGACCCCGGAGGAGACCCAGTACTTC. V usage is TRBV11-1 and J usage is TRBJ2-5; possibly TRBD1 or TRBD2 for D (5 bases each). The V end lost 3 bases, the J end lost 5 bases, and 16 bases lay between the germline ends. There are 15 residues in the CDR3. Germline-derived CDR1 and CDR2 are SGHAT and FQDESV (reference sequence).

This clonotype was observed a few times. J is TRBJ2-7 and V is TRBV5-1; D is possibly TRBD2 (5 bases). Germline-derived CDR1 and CDR2 are SGHRS and YFSETQ. The V end lost 0 bases, the J end lost 0 bases, and 13 bases lay between the germline ends. This CDR3 has 16 residues. Written as DNA, the CDR3 is TGCGCCAGCAGCTTGGCCAGGACGGGGAACTCCTACGAGCAGTACTTC. Its translation is CASSLARTGNSYEQYF. The full variable domain, in which reference TRBV5-1 and TRBJ2-7 provide the parts outside the CDR3, is KAGVTQTPRYLIKTRGQQVTLSCSPISGHRSVSWYQQTPGQGLQFLFEYFSETQRNKGNFPGRFSGRQFSNSRSEMNVSTLELGDSALYLCASSLARTGNSYEQYFGPGTRLTVT.

This clonotype came up a few times. This chain joins TRBV7-2 and TRBJ1-3, with D possibly TRBD1 on 6 matching bases. V was shortened by 3 bases and J by 4 bases, with 13 bases between the two germline ends. The CDR3 spans 15 residues. Per the germline V gene, CDR1 is SGHTA and CDR2 is FQGNSA. CDR3 region: CASSFEGGTGNTIYF. DNA of the CDR3: TGTGCCAGCAGCTTTGAGGGGGGGACCGGAAACACCATATATTTT.

The J gene is TRBJ2-2, the V gene TRBV12-3 or TRBV12-4; D possibly corresponds to TRBD2 (7 bases). CDR3 size: 14 residues. The V gene lost 6 bases and the J gene lost 6 bases, with 14 bases spanning the gap. CDR3 amino acids: CASSPVGGAGELFF. The CDR3 DNA follows: TGTGCCAGCAGCCCAGTAGGGGGGGCCGGGGAGCTGTTTTTT.

The chain joins TRBV5-1 to TRBJ1-5; no firm D call. There are 13 residues in the CDR3. The V and J ends lost 7 bases and 6 bases respectively, with 14 bases between them. Germline assignment: CDR1 SGHRS and CDR2 YFSETQ. CDR3 sequence (DNA): TGCGCCAGCGGAACTGAGGCGGGTCAGCCCCAGCATTTT. It encodes CASGTEAGQPQHF.

As for this clonotype: With a much larger clone just one base away, this may be a read error. This chain uses TRBV11-3 with TRBJ1-3, with unresolved D. CDR3 size: 13 residues. The germline CDR1 and CDR2 sequences are SGHNT and YENEEA. The CDR3 bases are TGTGCCATCAGCCTCCCCTCTGGAGACACCATATATTTT. Translating it yields CAISLPSGDTIYF. Combining the CDR3 with reference TRBV11-3 and TRBJ1-3 gives the whole variable domain EAGVVQSPRYKIIEKKQPVAFWCNPISGHNTLYWYLQNLGQGPELLIRYENEEAVDDSQLPKDRFSAERLKGVDSTLKIQPAELGDSAVYLCAISLPSGDTIYFGEGSWLTVV.

This clonotype showed up many times. This CDR3 is CASSEGMGHRYEQYF. The CDR3 DNA sequence: TGCGCCAGCAGTGAGGGAATGGGACACCGATACGAGCAGTACTTC. This chain uses TRBV10-2 with TRBJ2-7; D perhaps matches TRBD1 (6 bases). V was pared by 2 bases and J by 4 bases, with 15 bases between. The CDR3 runs to 15 residues. CDR1 is WSHSY and CDR2 is SAAADI in the germline V gene.

This clonotype was seen many times. V gene TRBV6-4 combines with J gene TRBJ2-7, with 11 bases matching TRBD1. The CDR3 consists of 18 residues. V shed 1 base and J 1 base; nucleotides not matched to a gene: 9. CDR1 and CDR2 (germline): MRHNA, SNTAGT. CDR3 in DNA: TGTGCCAGCAGTGACTGGGACAGGGGGTTTAGAAGGTCCTACGAGCAGTACTTC. It encodes CASSDWDRGFRRSYEQYF.

In its sample, this clonotype was seen many times. V is TRBV28 and J is TRBJ1-2; 8 nucleotides line up with TRBD1. The germline V gene has CDR1 MDHEN and CDR2 SYDVKM. After removal of 7 bases from V and 4 bases from J, the junction contained 2 bases not matched to a gene. The CDR3 length is 12 residues. The CDR3 nucleotides are TGTGCCAGCAAGGACAGGGCCTATGGCTACACCTTC. Amino acid sequence: CASKDRAYGYTF.